This passage covers 27 T cell receptor beta chains from one sample sequenced in a study of STAT3 mutations in large granular lymphocyte leukemia. General study results and limits: In T-cell large granular lymphocyte leukemia, about half of patients showed multiple immunodominant subclonotypes.

These TCRs' antigens remain unknown. The repertoire was sequenced with immunoSEQ multiplex PCR; TCRdb's copy has only in-frame clones and lacks some. The sample has around 13,000 clones, roughly 90% seen once; the top ten hold around 34%. Sequencing was performed on peripheral blood mononuclear cells. Receptor source: a man aged 35-49 years with T-cell large granular lymphocyte leukemia. Some clones in this sample may be carry-over from other donors' samples.

This clone came up a few times. The chain has TRBV5-1 and TRBJ2-1, with D tentatively TRBD2 (6 bases). With 6 bases removed from V and 0 bases from J, the gap between germline ends came to 13 bases. CDR1 and CDR2 from the germline V gene are SGHRS and YFSETQ. The CDR3 has 15 amino acids. DNA for the CDR3: TGCGCCAGCATCCGGGACTCCAGCTCCTACAATGAGCAGTTCTTC. Encoded protein: CASIRDSSSYNEQFF.

CDR3 in amino acids: CASKLEFGRVTEAFF. CDR3 nucleotide sequence: TGTGCCAGCAAACTAGAATTCGGACGGGTCACTGAAGCTTTCTTT. The chain carries TRBV11-2 and TRBJ1-1; D is uncertain. The CDR3 has 15 residues. Trimming cost V 7 bases and J 4 bases, with 19 bases left between them. CDR1 is SGHAT and CDR2 is FQNNGV in the germline V gene.

The J gene is TRBJ1-1, the V gene TRBV6-5; D gene ambiguous. The V and J ends lost 6 bases and 3 bases respectively, with 14 bases between them. CDR1 is MNHEY, CDR2 SVGAGI, per germline. The CDR3 is 14 amino acids. The CDR3 region is CASRPGDWDTEAFF. Here the CDR3 DNA reads TGTGCCAGCAGACCGGGCGACTGGGACACTGAAGCTTTCTTT.

This chain links TRBV10-2 with TRBJ2-5; D perhaps matches TRBD2 (7 bases). Trimming stripped 2 bases from V and 2 bases from J, with 18 bases between. The CDR3 contains 17 residues. Germline assignment: CDR1 WSHSY and CDR2 SAAADI. CDR3 amino acids: CASSEHPKGGGQETQYF. CDR3 in DNA: TGCGCCAGCAGTGAGCACCCCAAGGGAGGGGGGCAAGAGACCCAGTACTTC.

This clone has only one observation. The J gene is TRBJ1-2, the V gene TRBV28, with 8 bases identical to TRBD1. The junction had 5 bases not matched to a gene; V was cut back by 6 bases and J by 5 bases. The CDR3 has 13 amino acids. Per the germline V gene, CDR1 is MDHEN and CDR2 is SYDVKM. CDR3 sequence: CASRRGQGYGYTF. CDR3 nucleotide sequence: TGTGCCAGCAGACGTGGACAGGGATATGGCTACACCTTC.

This clone was recorded only once. The rearrangement uses TRBV4-2 and TRBJ1-4; TRBD1 aligns across 11 bases. Trimming at V came to 4 bases and at J to 12 bases, leaving 10 bases not matched to a gene. The germline gives CDR1 LGHNA, CDR2 YNFKEQ. The CDR3 contains 15 residues. Here the CDR3 reads CASSPIGTGGRELFF. CDR3 in DNA: TGTGCCAGCAGCCCAATTGGGACAGGGGGGAGAGAACTGTTTTTT.

V gene TRBV4-3 combines with J gene TRBJ2-2; no reliable D call. The CDR3 consists of 14 residues. The germline CDR1 and CDR2 sequences are LGHNA and YSLEER. The V end lost 2 bases, the J end lost 6 bases, and 10 bases lay between the germline ends. CDR3 sequence reads: CASSQIPRSGELFF. DNA of the CDR3: TGCGCCAGCAGCCAAATCCCAAGGTCCGGGGAGCTGTTTTTT.

The chain employs TRBV7-2 and TRBJ1-2; TRBD1 agrees at 9 bases. CDR1 and CDR2 (germline): SGHTA, FQGNSA. V lost 5 bases and J lost 8; bases outside the gene matches: 15. The CDR3 runs 16 residues. The CDR3 sequence is CASSERQGGTYEGYTF. The CDR3 coding sequence is TGTGCCAGCAGCGAAAGACAGGGGGGCACTTATGAGGGCTACACCTTC.

This rearrangement joins TRBV14 to TRBJ2-7; D uncertain. V lost 3 bases to trimming and J lost 1 base, with 10 bases between them. The CDR3 is 14 residues long. The germline gives CDR1 SGHDN, CDR2 FVKESK. The CDR3 nucleotides read TGTGCCAGCAGCCAGGCCGGCCGATCCTACGAGCAGTACTTC. Amino acid sequence: CASSQAGRSYEQYF.

The rearrangement joins TRBV7-9 to TRBJ1-1; D gene unclear. CDR1 and CDR2 from the germline V gene are SEHNR and FQNEAQ (reference sequence). The V and J ends lost 5 bases and 4 bases respectively, with 14 bases between them. This CDR3 is 14 amino acids long. The CDR3 loop is CASSPDGVGTEAFF. The CDR3 nucleotides read TGTGCCAGCAGCCCAGACGGGGTGGGCACTGAAGCTTTCTTT.

The genes are TRBV7-2 and TRBJ1-1; no definite D call. The germline CDR1 and CDR2 sequences are SGHTA and FQGNSA. The CDR3 length is 14 residues. Trimming shortened V by 2 bases and J by 1 base, and 8 bases separated the two germline ends. The CDR3 region has the DNA TGTGCCAGCAGCTTAAGACAACAGAACACTGAAGCTTTCTTT. Protein sequence: CASSLRQQNTEAFF.

This chain connects TRBV5-1 to TRBJ2-3, with D unresolved. The CDR3 loop spans 15 amino acids. Germline CDR1 and CDR2: SGHRS and YFSETQ. The V end lost 0 bases, the J end lost 0 bases, and 8 bases lay between the germline ends. As DNA, the CDR3 is TGCGCCAGCAGCTTGGGGCAGACTAGCACAGATACGCAGTATTTT. Its translation: CASSLGQTSTDTQYF.

The DNA for the CDR3 is TGTGCCAGCAGCCCCGGGACAGGGGGCATCTACGAGCAGTACTTC. Translating gives CASSPGTGGIYEQYF. The chain joins TRBV5-4 to TRBJ2-7, with TRBD1 identical over 12 bases. The CDR3 is made up of 15 amino acids. Germline V gives CDR1 SGHNT, CDR2 YYREEE (reference sequence). V dropped 4 bases and J dropped 3; count of bases not matched to a gene: 5.

The chain has TRBV27 and TRBJ2-5, with TRBD1 identical over 7 bases. The V gene end was trimmed by 6 bases and the J gene end by 6 bases; junction bases not matched to a gene: 4. Germline CDR1 and CDR2: MNHEY and SMNVEV (reference sequence). This CDR3 is 12 amino acids long. CDR3 bases: TGTGCCAGCAGACGGGACAGCCAGACCCAGTACTTC. It codes for CASRRDSQTQYF.

The V call is TRBV6-1, the J call TRBJ2-2; 7 nucleotides align to TRBD2. V shed 2 bases and J 6 bases; nucleotides not matched to a gene: 15. This CDR3 has 18 residues. Per germline, CDR1 MNHNS and CDR2 SASEGT. CDR3 in amino acids: CASSESFSGWYGSGELFF. In DNA, the CDR3 is TGTGCCAGCAGTGAAAGCTTTAGCGGGTGGTATGGCTCCGGGGAGCTGTTTTTT.

The chain is built from TRBV10-3 and TRBJ1-2; 11 bases match TRBD1. CDR3 length: 15 amino acids. V lost 4 bases, J lost 8 bases, and 9 bases stayed unmatched. Germline V gene lookup returns CDR1 ENHRY and CDR2 SYGVKD. CDR3 protein: CAISAADGTGGGYTF. CDR3 coding DNA: TGTGCCATCAGTGCGGCCGACGGGACAGGGGGGGGCTACACCTTC.

This chain connects TRBV4-1 to TRBJ1-5; 9 bases fit TRBD1. The V gene's germline CDR1 is MGHRA and CDR2 YSYEKL. V shed 1 base and J 1 base; nucleotides not matched to a gene: 5. The CDR3 spans 17 residues. The CDR3 DNA follows: TGCGCCAGCAGCCAAGGCGGGACAGGGCGAAGCAATCAGCCCCAGCATTTT. Protein product: CASSQGGTGRSNQPQHF.

In its sample, this clone was seen a few times. The gene calls are TRBV7-9 and TRBJ1-2; D remains unclear. V lost 6 bases and J 4 bases, leaving 15 bases between the germline ends. Germline V gene sequence: CDR1 SEHNR, CDR2 FQNEAQ (reference sequence). CDR3 size: 14 residues. The CDR3 here is CASRPAGESYGYTF. CDR3 bases: TGTGCCAGCAGACCTGCTGGAGAGTCCTATGGCTACACCTTC.

The chain carries TRBV9 and TRBJ1-1; 7 bases align to TRBD1. CDR1 SGDLS and CDR2 YYNGEE come from the germline V gene. This CDR3 has 12 residues. Trimming removed 1 base from V and 7 bases from J; junction bases left unmatched: 1. DNA for the CDR3: TGTGCCAGCAGCGTAAGGGACAGTGAAGCTTTCTTT. As protein: CASSVRDSEAFF.

This rearrangement joins TRBV6-5 to TRBJ1-1, with D unresolved. V gave up 2 bases and J gave up 0 bases, with 13 bases separating them. Germline V CDR1 and CDR2: MNHEY, SVGAGI. This CDR3 is 16 amino acids long. The CDR3 region has the DNA TGTGCCAGCAGTTACGGGCTCGGGGTGATGAACACTGAAGCTTTCTTT. Encoded protein: CASSYGLGVMNTEAFF.

The chain couples TRBV7-9 to TRBJ1-6; 9 positions match TRBD1. V was pared by 6 bases and J by 5 bases, with 11 bases of the junction left unmatched. Germline V gene sequence: CDR1 SEHNR, CDR2 FQNEAQ (reference sequence). This CDR3 is built from 17 residues. The CDR3 spells CASRPRDRDEDNSPLHF. The CDR3 DNA reads as TGTGCCAGCAGGCCCCGGGACAGGGATGAGGATAATTCACCCCTCCACTTT. Together with reference TRBV7-9 and TRBJ1-6, the CDR3 gives the full variable domain: DTGVSQNPRHKITKRGQNVTFRCDPISEHNRLYWYRQTLGQGPEFLTYFQNEAQLEKSRLLSDRFSAERPKGSFSTLEIQRTEQGDSAMYLCASRPRDRDEDNSPLHFGNGTRLTVT.

The gene calls are TRBV29-1 and TRBJ1-2; 9 bases are shared with TRBD1. The CDR3 spans 13 residues. The trim removed 2 bases at V and 6 bases at J, leaving 4 bases unmatched. The V gene's germline CDR1 is SQVTM and CDR2 ANQGSEA. The CDR3 region has the DNA TGCAGCGTTGAAAGGGACAGGGACGATGGCTACACCTTC. Translating it yields CSVERDRDDGYTF.

J is TRBJ1-5 and V is TRBV9; D is ambiguous. Trimming took off 0 bases at V and 4 bases at J, with 8 bases between the two ends. This CDR3 region has 14 residues. Germline-derived CDR1 and CDR2 are SGDLS and YYNGEE. CDR3 region: CASSVASSNQPQHF. CDR3 nucleotides: TGTGCCAGCAGCGTAGCCAGTTCTAATCAGCCCCAGCATTTT.

J is TRBJ2-7 and V is TRBV10-3, with D possibly TRBD1 on 6 matching bases. Germline V gene sequence: CDR1 ENHRY, CDR2 SYGVKD. V was trimmed by 6 bases and J by 2 bases, leaving 11 bases between them. The CDR3 totals 13 residues. The CDR3 DNA reads TGTGCCATCAGCCCGGACAGCCCCTACGAGCAGTACTTC. Translation gives CAISPDSPYEQYF.

The chain employs TRBV30 and TRBJ2-3, with D possibly called TRBD1 or TRBD2 (6 bases each). Trimming removed 4 bases from V and 2 bases from J, with 19 bases in between. This CDR3 has 16 residues. CDR1 is GTSNPN, CDR2 SVGIG, per germline (reference sequence). The CDR3 loop is CAWTLRLGGLTDTQYF. CDR3 bases: TGTGCCTGGACCCTGAGACTAGGGGGGCTCACAGATACGCAGTATTTT.

V usage is TRBV6-5 and J usage is TRBJ1-2; 11 nucleotides match TRBD1. The germline gives CDR1 MNHEY, CDR2 SVGAGI. There are 15 residues in the CDR3. V lost 4 bases, J lost 7 bases, and 8 bases stayed unmatched. The CDR3 DNA is TGTGCCAGCAGTTCCGTAGGACAGGGGGCGGGTGGCTACACCTTC. It codes for CASSSVGQGAGGYTF.

The genes are TRBV7-2 and TRBJ1-1, with D maybe TRBD1 (5 bases). This CDR3 region has 15 residues. Looked up from germline, CDR1 is SGHTA and CDR2 is FQGNSA. With 4 bases removed from V and 1 base from J, the gap between germline ends came to 13 bases. The CDR3 nucleotides read TGTGCCAGCAGCTCAGAGACAACAGGGAACACTGAAGCTTTCTTT. Translating gives CASSSETTGNTEAFF.